The 13 T cell receptor beta chains in this list originate from one sample, sequenced in a study of blood T cell repertoires in COVID-19. Assay: immunoSEQ multiplex PCR; the TCRdb copy retains only in-frame clones and omits some. The table records roughly 250,000 clones, 65% to 90% of them present only once. The specimen was peripheral blood. These receptors were taken from a woman aged 55-69 years with active or convalescent COVID-19.

V gene TRBV18 combines with J gene TRBJ2-7; possibly TRBD1 for D (6 bases). CDR1 and CDR2 (germline): KGHSH, LQKENI. The CDR3 has 16 amino acids. Between the trimmed V and J ends, which lost 3 bases and 2 bases, there was a span of 17 bases. The CDR3 DNA is TGTGCCAGCTCACCGGGGGCAGCCAACACCGCCTACGAGCAGTACTTC. Residues: CASSPGAANTAYEQYF.

This clone was detected only once. The V and J genes are TRBV27 and TRBJ2-5; 9 nucleotides match TRBD2. This CDR3 is 14 amino acids long. The V gene end was trimmed by 6 bases and the J gene end by 1 base; junction bases not matched to a gene: 3. Germline lookup yields CDR1 MNHEY and CDR2 SMNVEV (reference sequence). The CDR3 region has the DNA TGTGCCAGCAGGCTGACTAGCGGCCAAGAGACCCAGTACTTC. Protein product: CASRLTSGQETQYF.

This chain links TRBV6-6 with TRBJ2-7; 9 bases are shared with TRBD1. The CDR3 consists of 16 residues. Germline CDR1 is MNHNY and CDR2 is SVGAGI (reference sequence). The V gene end was trimmed by 9 bases and the J gene end by 2 bases; junction bases not matched to a gene: 14. The DNA for the CDR3 is TGTGCCAGTCACCGAGGACAGGGGCCCTTCCCCTACGAGCAGTACTTC. Amino acid sequence: CASHRGQGPFPYEQYF.

This chain connects TRBV23-1 to TRBJ1-2; TRBD1 matches 11 bases. TRBV23-1 is an ORF for which the function is uncertain. V was pared by 4 bases and J by 8 bases, with 6 bases of the junction left unmatched. The CDR3 totals 14 residues. The CDR3 DNA sequence: TGCGCCAGCAGTCCCCGGGACAGGGGGAGAGGCTACACCTTC. This translates into CASSPRDRGRGYTF.

V is TRBV12-3 or TRBV12-4 and J is TRBJ2-7; 7 nucleotides match TRBD1. With 8 bases clipped from V and 4 bases from J, the junction kept 5 bases outside the gene matches. The CDR3 loop spans 12 amino acids. The CDR3 here is CASRQGWYEQYF. Here the CDR3 DNA reads TGTGCCAGCCGACAGGGTTGGTACGAGCAGTACTTC.

This clone was recorded at least ten times. The rearrangement uses TRBV6-2 or TRBV6-3 and TRBJ1-2, with 7 bases aligning to TRBD1. The J segment lost 0 bases and the V segment lost 2 bases, leaving 12 bases of the junction unmatched. The CDR3 runs 18 residues. The germline CDR1 and CDR2 sequences are MNHEY and SVGEGT. CDR3 sequence: CASSYGDRAQFSNYGYTF. The CDR3 bases are TGTGCCAGCAGTTACGGTGACAGGGCGCAGTTCTCTAACTATGGCTACACCTTC.

This chain uses TRBV3-1 (or the pseudogene TRBV3-2) with TRBJ2-1, with D unclear. The CDR3 extends over 14 amino acids. The germline V and J ends were trimmed by 0 bases and 0 bases, with 3 bases remaining between them. Germline-derived CDR1 and CDR2 are LGHDT and YNNKEL (reference sequence). In DNA form, the CDR3 reads TGTGCCAGCAGCCAAGACCTCTCCTACAATGAGCAGTTCTTC. Translating gives CASSQDLSYNEQFF.

This chain's CDR3 is CASSGQSRTGELFF. In DNA form, the CDR3 reads TGTGCCAGCAGCGGACAGTCCCGCACCGGGGAGCTGTTTTTT. The chain has TRBV7-2 and TRBJ2-2; weak D call: TRBD1 (6 bases). V dropped 5 bases and J dropped 4 bases, with 11 bases sitting between them. Germline-derived CDR1 and CDR2 are SGHTA and FQGNSA. The CDR3 consists of 14 residues.

The chain combines TRBV11-2 with TRBJ2-3; 9 bases are a match to TRBD1. There are 13 residues in the CDR3. Trimming cost V 8 bases and J 4 bases; bases outside gene matches: 4. Germline assignment: CDR1 SGHAT and CDR2 FQNNGV. In DNA, the CDR3 is TGTGCCAGCTCGACAGGGGGGGCAGATACGCAGTATTTT. Its protein is CASSTGGADTQYF.

The genes are TRBV6-1 and TRBJ1-1, with 12 positions matching TRBD1. The CDR3 sequence is 17 residues long. Germline CDR1 is MNHNS and CDR2 is SASEGT. J was trimmed by 5 bases and V by 3 bases; bases with no gene match: 10. CDR3 in amino acids: CASSDRDRGRPGTEAFF. The DNA of the CDR3 is TGTGCCAGCAGTGATAGGGACAGGGGGCGGCCGGGTACTGAAGCTTTCTTT.

V usage is TRBV5-1 and J usage is TRBJ2-7, with TRBD1 identical over 7 bases. Germline values: CDR1 SGHRS, CDR2 YFSETQ. Trimming took 4 bases from V and 2 from J; bases not matched to a gene: 6. The CDR3 runs to 14 residues. The CDR3 DNA follows: TGCGCCAGCAGCATCTCCGGGACAGCCTACGAGCAGTACTTC. Its translation: CASSISGTAYEQYF.

This chain connects TRBV7-2 to TRBJ2-1; 11 nucleotides agree with TRBD2. Germline CDR1 reads SGHTA; CDR2 reads FQGNSA. CDR3 size: 14 residues. With 5 bases clipped from V and 9 bases from J, the junction kept 6 bases outside the gene matches. Here the CDR3 reads CASSRLAGGLEQFF. CDR3 coding DNA: TGTGCCAGCAGCCGGTTAGCGGGGGGGCTTGAGCAGTTCTTC.

The chain combines TRBV5-4 with TRBJ1-3; tentatively, D is TRBD1 (6 bases). CDR3 size: 16 residues. Germline V gene sequence: CDR1 SGHNT, CDR2 YYREEE (reference sequence). Trimming removed 3 bases at V and 4 bases at J, with 17 bases between. The CDR3 loop reads CASSSRTGLAGNTIYF. CDR3 nucleotides: TGTGCCAGCAGCTCACGTACAGGGCTGGCAGGAAACACCATATATTTT.